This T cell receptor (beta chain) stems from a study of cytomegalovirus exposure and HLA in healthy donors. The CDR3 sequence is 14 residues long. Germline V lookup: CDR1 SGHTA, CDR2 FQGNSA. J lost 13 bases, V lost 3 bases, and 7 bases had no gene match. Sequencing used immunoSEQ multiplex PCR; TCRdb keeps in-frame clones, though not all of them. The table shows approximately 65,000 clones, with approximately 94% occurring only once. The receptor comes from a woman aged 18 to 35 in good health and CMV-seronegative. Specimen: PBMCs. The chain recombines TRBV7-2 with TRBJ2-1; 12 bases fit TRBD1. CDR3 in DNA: TGTGCCAGCAGCTTTACGGGGACAGGGGGCGTTCAGTTCTTC. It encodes CASSFTGTGGVQFF. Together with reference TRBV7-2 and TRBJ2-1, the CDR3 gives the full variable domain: GAGVSQSPSNKVTEKGKDVELRCDPISGHTALYWYRQSLGQGLEFLIYFQGNSAPDKSGLPSDRFSAERTGGSVSTLTIQRTQQEDSAVYLCASSFTGTGGVQFFGPGTRLTVL.